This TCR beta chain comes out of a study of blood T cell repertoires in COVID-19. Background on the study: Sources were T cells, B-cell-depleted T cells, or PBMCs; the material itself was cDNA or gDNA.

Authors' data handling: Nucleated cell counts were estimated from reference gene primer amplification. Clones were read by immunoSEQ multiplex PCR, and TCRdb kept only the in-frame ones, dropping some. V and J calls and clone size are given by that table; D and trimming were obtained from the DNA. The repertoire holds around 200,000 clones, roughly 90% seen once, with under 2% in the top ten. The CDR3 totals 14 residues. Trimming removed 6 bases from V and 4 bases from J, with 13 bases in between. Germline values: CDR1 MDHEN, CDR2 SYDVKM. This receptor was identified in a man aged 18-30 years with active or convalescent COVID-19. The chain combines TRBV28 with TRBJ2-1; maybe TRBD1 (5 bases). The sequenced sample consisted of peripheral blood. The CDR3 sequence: CASSSPQGYNEQFF. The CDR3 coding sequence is TGTGCCAGCAGCTCCCCCCAGGGTTACAATGAGCAGTTCTTC. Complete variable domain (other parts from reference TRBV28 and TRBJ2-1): DVKVTQSSRYLVKRTGEKVFLECVQDMDHENMFWYRQDPGLGLRLIYFSYDVKMKEKGDIPEGYSVSREKKERFSLILESASTNQTSMYLCASSSPQGYNEQFFGPGTRLTVL.